These 22 T cell receptor beta chains originate from one sample sequenced in a study of post-analysis software for immune sequencing data. Whole-study findings and limits: Patients carried 4 or 5 TRBV segments more frequently than controls did, and TRBV5-6, TRBV5-1 and TRBV20-1 were among them.

These TCRs are of unknown antigen specificity. Unique-molecular-identifier-tagged TCR beta cDNA libraries were used. TCRdb passed the PCR reads through MiXCR, listing each CDR3 protein once. The data show about 810,000 distinct CDR3 sequences, roughly 50% seen once. The sequenced sample consisted of blood. Receptors originate from a girl aged 10 to 17 with multiple sclerosis.

V and J are TRBV12-3 or TRBV12-4 and TRBJ2-7, with D perhaps TRBD1 (6 bases). This CDR3 spans 12 amino acids. V lost 6 bases and J 4 bases, leaving 10 bases between the germline ends. Here the CDR3 reads CASSGDIYEQYF. CDR3 nucleotides: TGTGCCAGCAGCGGGGACATATACGAGCAGTACTTC.

This clonotype was seen only once. At one boundary the junction diverges from the germline segment, which might be a read error. This chain joins TRBV7-3 and TRBJ2-1, with D unresolved. Germline CDR1 and CDR2: SGHTA and FQGTGA. This CDR3 has 12 amino acids. The CDR3: CASRGQDHDQFF. CDR3 in DNA: TGTGCCAGCAGAGGCCAGGATCATGACCAGTTCTTC.

This clonotype was counted between two and nine times. The J gene is TRBJ2-4, the V gene TRBV5-1; D is undetermined. Near its end, the DNA agrees better with TRBJ2-7, so the J call may be wrong. CDR3 length equals 17 residues. CDR1 is SGHRS and CDR2 is YFSETQ in the germline V gene. This chain's CDR3 is CASSSPWRPGLVYEQYF. CDR3 sequence (DNA): TGCGCCAGCAGCTCGCCATGGCGGCCCGGATTGGTGTACGAGCAGTACTTC.

This clonotype was seen only a few times. The chain links TRBV10-3 to TRBJ2-7; a possible D gene is TRBD1 (6 bases). The germline V gene has CDR1 ENHRY and CDR2 SYGVKD. The CDR3 spans 15 residues. Trimming removed 2 bases at V and 0 bases at J, with 11 bases between. CDR3 in amino acids: CAISEGPGDSYEQYF. The DNA of the CDR3 is TGTGCCATCAGTGAGGGCCCAGGGGACTCCTACGAGCAGTACTTC.

The V and J genes are TRBV7-9 and TRBJ2-4; TRBD2 matches 9 bases. The J call may be in error: the DNA end matches TRBJ2-7 better. The CDR3 runs to 16 residues. The germline gives CDR1 SEHNR, CDR2 FQNEAQ (reference sequence). The CDR3 region is CASSLGGAREGYEQYF. The CDR3 DNA is TGTGCCAGCAGCTTAGGAGGTGCGCGGGAGGGGTACGAGCAGTACTTC.

This chain connects TRBV7-6 to TRBJ2-7, with D possibly matching TRBD2 (5 bases). The length of the CDR3 is 16 residues. V lost 1 base, J lost 3 bases, and 16 bases lay in between. Germline CDR1 and CDR2: SGHVS and FNYEAQ. CDR3 in DNA: TGTGCCAGCAGCTTAGGGAGATCGGGAATCGGCTACGAGCAGTACTTC. This gives the protein CASSLGRSGIGYEQYF.

V is TRBV27 and J is TRBJ2-7, with TRBD1 matching 11 bases. Trimming removed 3 bases from V and 9 bases from J; junction bases left unmatched: 7. This CDR3 comprises 14 residues. CDR1 is MNHEY, CDR2 SMNVEV, per germline (reference sequence). CDR3 sequence reads: CASSFGQGASRQYF. Written as DNA, the CDR3 is TGTGCCAGCAGTTTTGGACAGGGGGCTTCTAGGCAGTACTTC.

This clonotype was recorded only once. Here the CDR3 reads CSAKGGAVEQFF. Here the CDR3 DNA reads TGCAGTGCTAAAGGCGGAGCGGTTGAGCAGTTCTTC. The rearrangement uses TRBV20-1 and TRBJ2-1, with D possibly matching TRBD2 (5 bases). This CDR3 region has 12 residues. With 4 bases removed from V and 9 bases from J, the gap between germline ends came to 13 bases. The V gene's germline CDR1 is DFQATT and CDR2 SNEGSKA (reference sequence).

This clonotype turned up a few times. The rearrangement joins TRBV3-1 to TRBJ2-7; no clear D. The CDR3 runs 13 residues. Germline CDR1 and CDR2: LGHDT and YNNKEL (reference sequence). Trimming shortened V by 4 bases and J by 3 bases, and 10 bases separated the two germline ends. CDR3 DNA sequence: TGTGCCAGCAGCCGCCAAGCTTACTACGAGCAGTACTTC. Its translation: CASSRQAYYEQYF.

This clonotype was counted only a few times. This chain connects TRBV6-1 to TRBJ1-1; D uncertain. The CDR3 sequence is 14 residues long. Trimming shortened V by 8 bases and J by 2 bases, and 15 bases separated the two germline ends. Germline loops: CDR1 MNHNS, CDR2 SASEGT. The CDR3 bases are TGTGCCAGCGAAAAGGGAGGCCTTAACACTGAAGCTTTCTTT. Its protein product is CASEKGGLNTEAFF.

This clonotype was counted many times. This chain links TRBV7-3 with TRBJ2-3; D may match TRBD1 or TRBD2 (5 bases each). V gave up 1 base and J gave up 3 bases, with 8 bases separating them. Germline CDR1 and CDR2: SGHTA and FQGTGA. This CDR3 spans 14 amino acids. The DNA of the CDR3 is TGTGCCAGCAGCTTAAGTGGGGGAACAGATACGCAGTATTTT. Translated: CASSLSGGTDTQYF.

V gene TRBV7-2 combines with J gene TRBJ2-3; TRBD1 agrees at 8 bases. The CDR3 has 17 residues. Per germline, CDR1 SGHTA and CDR2 FQGNSA. After removal of 6 bases from V and 2 bases from J, the junction contained 13 bases not matched to a gene. CDR3 sequence: CASRRRQGRPDTDTQYF. CDR3 DNA: TGTGCCAGCAGGCGTCGACAGGGGAGGCCTGACACAGATACGCAGTATTTT.

The chain is built from TRBV15 and TRBJ1-1; 7 bases agree with TRBD1. The CDR3 runs to 18 residues. Germline loops: CDR1 LNHNV, CDR2 YYDKDF (reference sequence). V lost 0 bases to trimming and J lost 0 bases; unmatched junction nucleotides: 10. The CDR3 DNA is TGTGCCACCAGCAGAGATCGGGGACAGACTCCCCTGAACACTGAAGCTTTCTTT. Encoded protein: CATSRDRGQTPLNTEAFF.

The chain combines TRBV27 with TRBJ2-1; a weak D match, TRBD2 (7 bases). V was pared by 3 bases and J by 9 bases, with 18 bases between. Germline CDR1 and CDR2: MNHEY and SMNVEV (reference sequence). This CDR3 is 15 amino acids long. The CDR3 reads CASSLFGRGAGEQFF. DNA for the CDR3: TGTGCCAGCAGTTTGTTCGGACGGGGGGCGGGTGAGCAGTTCTTC.

This chain uses TRBV25-1 with TRBJ2-7; maybe TRBD1 (5 bases). Trimming shortened V by 2 bases and J by 4 bases, and 18 bases separated the two germline ends. Germline V gene sequence: CDR1 MGHDK, CDR2 SYGVNS. The CDR3 loop spans 16 amino acids. CDR3 DNA sequence: TGTGCCAGCAGTGAAGTTAACCCCCGGACATTTTACGAGCAGTACTTC. Its protein is CASSEVNPRTFYEQYF.

V is TRBV7-2 and J is TRBJ1-2; D is unresolved. Trimming removed 1 base from V and 1 base from J, with 10 bases in between. The length of the CDR3 is 15 residues. Germline V gives CDR1 SGHTA, CDR2 FQGNSA. The CDR3 region is CASSLVIQNNYGYTF. The CDR3 DNA reads TGTGCCAGCAGCTTAGTCATACAGAATAACTATGGCTACACCTTC.

This clonotype has a single count. The chain employs TRBV15 and TRBJ2-7; tentative D call: TRBD2 (6 bases). CDR3 length equals 14 residues. V was clipped by 1 base and J by 2 bases, with 9 bases between them. CDR1 is LNHNV and CDR2 is YYDKDF in the germline V gene (reference sequence). CDR3: CATSRAPGAYEQYF. CDR3 sequence (DNA): TGTGCCACCAGCAGAGCTCCGGGAGCCTACGAGCAGTACTTC.

This chain uses TRBV12-3 or TRBV12-4 with TRBJ1-2; 7 bases are a match to TRBD1. This CDR3 is 13 amino acids long. V was pared by 3 bases and J by 3 bases, with 1 base of the junction left unmatched. CDR3 region: CASSFQGDYGYTF. For the CDR3, the DNA is TGTGCCAGCAGTTTTCAGGGGGACTATGGCTACACCTTC.

V and J are TRBV27 and TRBJ2-6; D unclear. Looked up from germline, CDR1 is MNHEY and CDR2 is SMNVEV (reference sequence). Deletions cut 0 bases from V and 4 bases from J, with 16 bases between. This CDR3 has 18 residues. The CDR3 DNA reads as TGTGCCAGCAGTTTATCTGCCGCCTCCCGTAGCGGGGCCAACGTCCTGACTTTC. Its protein product is CASSLSAASRSGANVLTF.

The rearrangement joins TRBV3-1 to TRBJ2-2, with D tentatively TRBD1 (6 bases). CDR3 length: 19 amino acids. Germline-derived CDR1 and CDR2 are LGHDT and YNNKEL (reference sequence). V was cut by 2 bases and J by 0 bases, with 19 bases left in between. The CDR3 region is CASSQPPLRGQSNTGELFF. The CDR3 DNA reads as TGTGCCAGCAGCCAACCTCCCCTAAGAGGACAGTCGAACACCGGGGAGCTGTTTTTT.

This clonotype was seen more than once but under ten times. The chain recombines TRBV29-1 with TRBJ2-3; D may be TRBD1 (6 bases). This CDR3 is 16 amino acids long. The germline V gene has CDR1 SQVTM and CDR2 ANQGSEA. V lost 4 bases and J 0 bases, leaving 17 bases between the germline ends. DNA of the CDR3: TGCAGCGTTGTGGACAGTCAGACCTCTAGCACAGATACGCAGTATTTT. Amino acids: CSVVDSQTSSTDTQYF.

The table lists this clonotype with a few counts. The chain links TRBV7-2 to TRBJ1-2; D possibly corresponds to TRBD1 (6 bases). The CDR3 sequence is 13 residues long. V was trimmed by 4 bases and J by 4 bases, leaving 10 bases between them. The germline V gene encodes CDR1 SGHTA and CDR2 FQGNSA. CDR3: CASSSRGGYGYTF. The CDR3 DNA reads TGTGCCAGCAGCTCGAGGGGGGGCTATGGCTACACCTTC.